The 10 T cell receptor beta chains listed next were all sequenced from one sample in a study of Graves' ophthalmopathy and Graves' hyperthyroidism. Using RNA transcripts, the TCR beta CDR3 regions were amplified. Amplification began with first-round RT-PCR using HTBI primers, then second-round multiplex PCR was performed. TCRdb re-called the multiplex PCR reads through MiXCR, storing one row per CDR3 protein. This sample has just over 600,000 distinct CDR3 sequences; 20% to 25% occur once, and the top ten carry approximately 7.7%. Sequenced: peripheral blood. These receptors originate from a woman in her late teens or twenties with stable Graves' hyperthyroidism. Some clones in this sample may be carry-over from other donors' samples.

This clonotype showed up many times. The chain links TRBV7-2 to TRBJ2-7; 7 nucleotides line up with TRBD2. J gave up 0 bases and V 5 bases, and 7 bases lay outside the gene matches. The CDR3 length is 15 residues. The germline gives CDR1 SGHTA, CDR2 FQGNSA. The CDR3 protein is CASSPTSPLSYEQYF. In DNA, the CDR3 is TGTGCCAGCAGCCCGACTAGCCCACTCTCCTACGAGCAGTACTTC.

This clonotype was recorded at least ten times. The chain couples TRBV20-1 to TRBJ1-5; 9 nucleotides line up with TRBD1. Germline CDR1 is DFQATT and CDR2 is SNEGSKA (reference sequence). The J segment lost 11 bases and the V segment lost 6 bases, leaving 14 bases of the junction unmatched. CDR3 length equals 14 residues. The CDR3 DNA follows: TGCAGTGCGCCCGCCACAGGGGGCGTTAGGGCCCAGCATTTT. Translating it yields CSAPATGGVRAQHF.

This clonotype was found many times. The CDR3 spells CASSEPADDPLMNTEAFF. CDR3 sequence (DNA): TGTGCCAGCAGTGAACCGGCCGACGACCCTCTCATGAACACTGAAGCTTTCTTT. The chain recombines TRBV25-1 with TRBJ1-1; D remains unclear. The V gene lost 2 bases and the J gene lost 0 bases, with 19 bases spanning the gap. CDR1 is MGHDK, CDR2 SYGVNS, per germline. The CDR3 length is 18 residues.

This clonotype was seen more than once but under ten times. This chain connects TRBV6-2 or TRBV6-3 to TRBJ2-1, with D perhaps matching TRBD1 (6 bases). The V end was cut by 6 bases, the J end by 7 bases, with 22 bases between. The CDR3 extends over 16 amino acids. From germline, CDR1 is MNHEY and CDR2 SVGEGT. This CDR3 is CASRTIRTDRKNEQFF. DNA for the CDR3: TGTGCCAGCAGAACCATCCGGACGGACAGAAAAAATGAGCAGTTCTTC.

This clonotype was observed at least ten times. The rearrangement links TRBV12-3 or TRBV12-4 to TRBJ2-7; D uncertain. CDR3 length: 12 residues. V shed 5 bases and J shed 5 bases, with 10 bases lying between them. CDR3 nucleotide sequence: TGTGCCAGCAGTATTACCAGCGACGAGCAGTACTTC. Amino acids: CASSITSDEQYF.

This clonotype was recorded many times. V gene TRBV19 combines with J gene TRBJ2-7; 7 nucleotides line up with TRBD2. The CDR3 totals 14 residues. The junction had 9 bases not matched to a gene; V was cut back by 9 bases and J by 1 base. From germline, CDR1 is LNHDA and CDR2 SQIVND (reference sequence). DNA for the CDR3: TGTGCCAGCCAAAAGCGGGATGGGTCCTACGAGCAGTACTTC. This gives the protein CASQKRDGSYEQYF. The variable domain in full, completed from reference TRBV19 and TRBJ2-7, reads DGGITQSPKYLFRKEGQNVTLSCEQNLNHDAMYWYRQDPGQGLRLIYYSQIVNDFQKGDIAEGYSVSREKKESFPLTVTSAQKNPTAFYLCASQKRDGSYEQYFGPGTRLTVT.

The chain employs TRBV5-4 and TRBJ1-2, with a possible D match to TRBD1 (5 bases). Germline V gene lookup returns CDR1 SGHNT and CDR2 YYREEE (reference sequence). Trimming took 0 bases from V and 4 from J, leaving 10 bases between them. CDR3 length: 14 residues. CDR3 loop: CASSLVGDAYGYTF. The DNA for the CDR3 is TGTGCCAGCAGCTTGGTTGGGGACGCCTATGGCTACACCTTC. Using reference TRBV5-4 and TRBJ1-2 for the parts outside the CDR3, the full variable domain is ETGVTQSPTHLIKTRGQQVTLRCSSQSGHNTVSWYQQALGQGPQFIFQYYREEENGRGNFPPRFSGLQFPNYSSELNVNALELDDSALYLCASSLVGDAYGYTFGSGTRLTVV.

This clonotype was detected ten times or more. The chain uses TRBV28 and TRBJ2-5; D unresolved. V was shortened by 6 bases and J by 1 base, with 9 bases between the two germline ends. The CDR3 runs 13 residues. Germline assignment: CDR1 MDHEN and CDR2 SYDVKM. Here the CDR3 reads CASSPGPQETQYF. The CDR3 DNA reads TGTGCCAGCAGCCCGGGTCCCCAAGAGACCCAGTACTTC.

This clonotype was recorded many times. The CDR3 nucleotides read TGTGCCAGCAGTTTAATTGGGGACCCCTATAATTCACCCCTCCACTTT. Translating gives CASSLIGDPYNSPLHF. J is TRBJ1-6 and V is TRBV12-3 or TRBV12-4, with D possibly being TRBD1 (5 bases). Trimming shortened V by 2 bases and J by 2 bases, and 10 bases separated the two germline ends. This CDR3 contains 16 residues.

This clonotype was found many times. V and J are TRBV27 and TRBJ1-6; D perhaps matches TRBD1 (6 bases). The CDR3 extends over 16 amino acids. V was cut by 4 bases and J by 1 base, with 11 bases left in between. CDR1 is MNHEY, CDR2 SMNVEV, per germline (reference sequence). CDR3 DNA: TGTGCCAGCAGTTCGTTTGGACAGTCCTATAATTCACCCCTCCACTTT. This gives the protein CASSSFGQSYNSPLHF.